Included here is one T cell receptor (beta chain) sequence, with context. At least ten counts were recorded for this clonotype. No cognate antigen has been identified for it. No base qualities exist here, and no much larger clone lies one base off it. This record belongs to a study of early T cells in non-severe SARS-CoV-2 infection (dated by TCRdb to about 2021). Notes on the research overall: Bulk RNA from unsorted whole blood was used for TCR sequencing, so alpha and beta chains could not be paired. The study at large found these results: VDJdb matching was skewed toward anti-spike CD8 responses and likely underestimated virus-specific expansions by missing private and CD4 specificities.

Set within a cohort of healthcare workers in London, UK, this nested case-control study involved weekly PCR testing of nasopharyngeal swabs along with blood sampling. Between 23 and 31 March 2020, the week of the UK lockdown, healthcare workers were enrolled and then followed up weekly for as long as 16 weeks. The trim is 6 bases for V and 8 bases for J, with a gap of 14 bases between the germline ends. Including cysteine and phenylalanine, the CDR3 has 14 amino acids. The sequence is cut down to CDR3 DNA, 42 bases in frame from base 1. The germline V gene encodes CDR1 MNHEY and CDR2 SVGAGI. The library was made by 5' RACE. Sequencing relied on a NextSeq 500. The TCR library protocol attached unique molecular identifiers to individual cDNA molecules to correct for sequencing error and PCR bias. Both TCR alpha and beta chains were sequenced, and tight co-correlation was observed between alpha and beta sequence abundances in each sample. In the authors' own workflow: Decombinator V4 was used to annotate TCR sequences for V gene, J gene and CDR3. Expanded TCRs were defined as changing significantly between any two time points under a Poisson model with p below 0.0001. Abundances of TCRs were expressed as counts per million after normalisation to the total number of TCRs sequenced in each sample. MAIT TCRs were defined by TRAV1-2 paired with TRAJ12, TRAJ20 or TRAJ33, and iNKT TCRs by TRAV10 paired with TRAJ18. VDJdb, accessed 1 November 2021, was searched for CMV, EBV and SARS-CoV-2 annotated TCRs, with TCRs annotated for multiple antigens excluded. In TCRdb, the public reads were trimmed at Q25 with fastp and aligned with MiXCR, with productive beta chains retained. Entries are consolidated by CDR3 protein sequence, retaining the most common genes and DNA. TCRdb's processing, not the authors', yielded these V and J calls. Within this sample are tens of thousands of distinct CDR3 sequences, with over 10% of them counted one time only. Around 3.8% of the sample belongs to the ten largest clones.

The material sequenced was whole blood. The chain is encoded by TRBV6-5 joined to TRBJ1-6, with TRBD1 perhaps the D gene, on 6 matching bases. This receptor was identified in an adult who was a healthcare worker with PCR-confirmed SARS-CoV-2 infection or an uninfected control (not recorded which). The DNA sequence reads TGTGCCAGCAGCTATGCGTCAGGGGATTCACCCCTCCACTTT. It specifies CASSYASGDSPLHF.